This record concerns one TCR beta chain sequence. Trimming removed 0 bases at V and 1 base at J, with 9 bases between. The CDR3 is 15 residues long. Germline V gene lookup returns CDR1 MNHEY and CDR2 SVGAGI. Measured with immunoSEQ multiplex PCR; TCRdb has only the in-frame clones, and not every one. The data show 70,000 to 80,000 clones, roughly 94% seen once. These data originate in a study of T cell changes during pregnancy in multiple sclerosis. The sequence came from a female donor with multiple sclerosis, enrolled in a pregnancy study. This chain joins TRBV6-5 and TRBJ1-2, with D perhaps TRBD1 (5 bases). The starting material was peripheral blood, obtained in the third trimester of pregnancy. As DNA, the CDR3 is TGTGCCAGCAGTTACTCCAGGGTGCATAACTATGGCTACACCTTC. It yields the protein CASSYSRVHNYGYTF.